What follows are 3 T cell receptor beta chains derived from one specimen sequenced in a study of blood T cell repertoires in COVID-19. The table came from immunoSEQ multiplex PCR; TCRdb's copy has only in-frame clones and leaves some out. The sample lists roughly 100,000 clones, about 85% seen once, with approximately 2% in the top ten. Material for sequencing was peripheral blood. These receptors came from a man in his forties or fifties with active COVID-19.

The CDR3 spells CSVRETNIQYF. As DNA, the CDR3 is TGCAGCGTTAGAGAAACAAACATTCAGTACTTC. The gene calls are TRBV29-1 and TRBJ2-4; D gene unclear. V lost 5 bases to trimming and J lost 6 bases, with 8 bases between them. The CDR3 sequence is 11 residues long. Germline CDR1 reads SQVTM; CDR2 reads ANQGSEA.

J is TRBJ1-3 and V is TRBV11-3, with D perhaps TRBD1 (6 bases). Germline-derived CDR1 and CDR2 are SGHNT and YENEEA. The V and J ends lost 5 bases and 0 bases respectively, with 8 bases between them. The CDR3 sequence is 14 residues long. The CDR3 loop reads CASSAGDSGNTIYF. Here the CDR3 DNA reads TGTGCCAGCAGCGCAGGGGACTCTGGAAACACCATATATTTT.

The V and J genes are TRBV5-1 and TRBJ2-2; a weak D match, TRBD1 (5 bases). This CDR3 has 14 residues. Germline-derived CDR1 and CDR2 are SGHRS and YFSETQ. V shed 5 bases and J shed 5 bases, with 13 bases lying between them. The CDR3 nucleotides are TGCGCCAGCAGATCCGACAGTTCAACCGGGGAGCTGTTTTTT. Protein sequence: CASRSDSSTGELFF. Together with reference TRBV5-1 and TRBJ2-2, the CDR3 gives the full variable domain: KAGVTQTPRYLIKTRGQQVTLSCSPISGHRSVSWYQQTPGQGLQFLFEYFSETQRNKGNFPGRFSGRQFSNSRSEMNVSTLELGDSALYLCASRSDSSTGELFFGEGSRLTVL.